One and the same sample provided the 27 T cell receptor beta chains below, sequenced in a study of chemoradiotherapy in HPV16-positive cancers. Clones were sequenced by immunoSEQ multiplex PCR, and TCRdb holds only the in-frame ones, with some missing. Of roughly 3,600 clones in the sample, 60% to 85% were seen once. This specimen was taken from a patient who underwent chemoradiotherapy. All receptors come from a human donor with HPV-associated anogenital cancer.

The CDR3 reads CASSLSTDTQYF. The CDR3 nucleotides read TGTGCCAGCAGCTTGTCGACAGATACGCAGTATTTT. V usage is TRBV5-4 and J usage is TRBJ2-3; D unresolved. Germline CDR1 SGHNT, CDR2 YYREEE (reference sequence). This CDR3 region has 12 residues. The V end lost 1 base, the J end lost 3 bases, and 3 bases lay between the germline ends.

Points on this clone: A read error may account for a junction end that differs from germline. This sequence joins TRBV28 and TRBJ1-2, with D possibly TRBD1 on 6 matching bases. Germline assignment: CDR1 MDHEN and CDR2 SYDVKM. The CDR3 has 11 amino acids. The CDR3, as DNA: TGTGCCAGCAGTTCCCTTGGGGGCGCAGGATTC. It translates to CASSSLGGAGF.

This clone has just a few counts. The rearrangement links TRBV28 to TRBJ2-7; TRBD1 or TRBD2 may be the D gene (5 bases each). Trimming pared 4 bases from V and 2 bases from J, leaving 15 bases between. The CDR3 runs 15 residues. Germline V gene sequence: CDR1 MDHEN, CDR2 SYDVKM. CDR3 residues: CASSSQARDPYEQYF. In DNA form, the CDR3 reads TGTGCCAGCAGTTCACAGGCCAGGGACCCCTACGAGCAGTACTTC.

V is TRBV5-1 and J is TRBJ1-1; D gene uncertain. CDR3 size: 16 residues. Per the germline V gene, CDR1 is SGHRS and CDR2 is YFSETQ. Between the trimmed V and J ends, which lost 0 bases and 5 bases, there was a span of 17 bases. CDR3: CASSLGAVTKTTEAFF. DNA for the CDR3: TGCGCCAGCAGCTTGGGGGCGGTGACAAAGACGACTGAAGCTTTCTTT.

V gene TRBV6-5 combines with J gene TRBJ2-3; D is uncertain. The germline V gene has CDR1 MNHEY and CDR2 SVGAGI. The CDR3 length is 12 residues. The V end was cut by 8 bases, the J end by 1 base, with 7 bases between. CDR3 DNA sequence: TGTGCCAGCGGCCGGGGCACAGATACGCAGTATTTT. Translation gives CASGRGTDTQYF.

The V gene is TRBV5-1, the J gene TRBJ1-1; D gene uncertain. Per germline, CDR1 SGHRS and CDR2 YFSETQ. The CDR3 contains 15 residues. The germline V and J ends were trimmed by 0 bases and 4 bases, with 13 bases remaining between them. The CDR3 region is CASSLASGRVTEAFF. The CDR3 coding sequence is TGCGCCAGCAGCTTGGCCAGTGGAAGGGTCACTGAAGCTTTCTTT.

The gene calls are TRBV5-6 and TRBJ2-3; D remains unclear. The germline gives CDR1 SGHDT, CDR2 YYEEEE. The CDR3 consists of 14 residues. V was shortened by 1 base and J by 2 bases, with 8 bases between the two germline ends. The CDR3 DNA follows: TGTGCCAGCAGCTTGTTAGGGCCCACAGATACGCAGTATTTT. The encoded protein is CASSLLGPTDTQYF.

The CDR3 here is CASRTESSGANVLTF. The CDR3 DNA sequence: TGTGCCAGTAGGACGGAGAGCTCTGGGGCCAACGTCCTGACTTTC. J is TRBJ2-6 and V is TRBV19; no reliable D call. From germline, CDR1 is LNHDA and CDR2 SQIVND (reference sequence). V shed 6 bases and J shed 0 bases, with 9 bases lying between them. The CDR3 sequence is 15 residues long.

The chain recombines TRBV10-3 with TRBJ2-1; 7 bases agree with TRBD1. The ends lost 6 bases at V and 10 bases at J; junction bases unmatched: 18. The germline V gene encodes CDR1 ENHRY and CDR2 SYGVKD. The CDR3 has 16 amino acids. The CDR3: CAISSTAGQAWEEQFF. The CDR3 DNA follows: TGTGCCATCAGCTCCACCGCTGGACAGGCTTGGGAAGAGCAGTTCTTC.

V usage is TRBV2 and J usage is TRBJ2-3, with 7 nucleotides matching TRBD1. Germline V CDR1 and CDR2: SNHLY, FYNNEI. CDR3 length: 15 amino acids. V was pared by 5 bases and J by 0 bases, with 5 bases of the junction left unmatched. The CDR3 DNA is TGTGCCAGCAGTTCGGACAGGTCTAGCACAGATACGCAGTATTTT. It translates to CASSSDRSSTDTQYF.

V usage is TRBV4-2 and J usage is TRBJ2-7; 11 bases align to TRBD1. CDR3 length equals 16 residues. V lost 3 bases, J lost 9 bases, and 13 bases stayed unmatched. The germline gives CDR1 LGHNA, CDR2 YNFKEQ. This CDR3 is CASSHWGGTGGMGQYF. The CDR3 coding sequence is TGTGCCAGCAGCCACTGGGGGGGGACAGGGGGGATGGGGCAGTACTTC.

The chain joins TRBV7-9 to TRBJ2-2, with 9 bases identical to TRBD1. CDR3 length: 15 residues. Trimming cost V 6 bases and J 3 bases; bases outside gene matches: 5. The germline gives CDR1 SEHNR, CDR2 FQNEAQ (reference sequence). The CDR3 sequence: CASRSRDRDTGELFF. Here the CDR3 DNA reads TGTGCCAGCAGGTCGAGGGACAGGGACACCGGGGAGCTGTTTTTT.

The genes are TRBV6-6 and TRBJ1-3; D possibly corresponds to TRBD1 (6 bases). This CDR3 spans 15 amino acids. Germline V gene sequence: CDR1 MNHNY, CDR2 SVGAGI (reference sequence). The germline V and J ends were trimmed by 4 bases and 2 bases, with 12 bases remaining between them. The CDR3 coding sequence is TGTGCCAGCAGTTTCACAGGGTCCCCTGGAAACACCATATATTTT. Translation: CASSFTGSPGNTIYF.

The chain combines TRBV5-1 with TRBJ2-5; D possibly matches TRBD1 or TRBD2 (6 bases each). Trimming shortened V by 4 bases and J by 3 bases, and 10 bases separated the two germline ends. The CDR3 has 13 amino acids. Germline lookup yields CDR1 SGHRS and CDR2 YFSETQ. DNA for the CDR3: TGCGCCAGCAGCCGCGGGACAAAAGAGACCCAGTACTTC. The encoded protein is CASSRGTKETQYF.

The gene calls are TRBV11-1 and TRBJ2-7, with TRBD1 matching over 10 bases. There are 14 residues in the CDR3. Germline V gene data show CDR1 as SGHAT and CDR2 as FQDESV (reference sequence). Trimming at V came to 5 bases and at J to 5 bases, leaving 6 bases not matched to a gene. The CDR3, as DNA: TGTGCCAGCAGCGCCCGACAGGGGGCCAACGAGCAGTACTTC. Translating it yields CASSARQGANEQYF.

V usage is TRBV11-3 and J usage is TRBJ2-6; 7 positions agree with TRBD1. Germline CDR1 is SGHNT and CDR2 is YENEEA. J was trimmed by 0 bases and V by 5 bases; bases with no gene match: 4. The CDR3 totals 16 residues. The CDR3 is CASSTGQNSGANVLTF. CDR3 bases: TGTGCCAGCAGCACGGGACAGAACTCTGGGGCCAACGTCCTGACTTTC.

The CDR3 region has the DNA TGTGCCAGCAGTTTTTACGCGACCGAAGCTTTCTTT. Amino acid sequence: CASSFYATEAFF. The chain joins TRBV28 to TRBJ1-1; unclear D gene. V was shortened by 3 bases and J by 8 bases, with 10 bases between the two germline ends. Per the germline V gene, CDR1 is MDHEN and CDR2 is SYDVKM. The CDR3 loop spans 12 amino acids.

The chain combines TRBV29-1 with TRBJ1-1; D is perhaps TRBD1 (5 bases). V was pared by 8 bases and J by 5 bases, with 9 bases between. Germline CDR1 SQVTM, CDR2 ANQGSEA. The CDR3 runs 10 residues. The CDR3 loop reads CSSRDTEAFF. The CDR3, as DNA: TGCAGCTCCAGGGATACTGAAGCTTTCTTT.

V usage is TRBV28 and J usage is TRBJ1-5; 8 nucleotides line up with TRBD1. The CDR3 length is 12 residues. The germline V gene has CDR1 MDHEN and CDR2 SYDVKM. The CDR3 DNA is TGTGGAGCACAGGGGGGGCATCAGCCCCAGCATTTT. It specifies CGAQGGHQPQHF. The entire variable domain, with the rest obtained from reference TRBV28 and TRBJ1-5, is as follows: DVKVTQSSRYLVKRTGEKVFLECVQDMDHENMFWYRQDPGLGLRLIYFSYDVKMKEKGDIPEGYSVSREKKERFSLILESASTNQTSMYLCGAQGGHQPQHFGDGTRLSIL.

CDR3 nucleotides: TGTGCCAGTAGCGACCTTAGCGGAAGCCAAGAGACCCAGTACTTC. Protein product: CASSDLSGSQETQYF. This rearrangement joins TRBV19 to TRBJ2-5; TRBD2 might be the D (6 bases). Trimming took 6 bases from V and 1 from J, leaving 15 bases between them. This CDR3 has 15 amino acids. Per germline, CDR1 LNHDA and CDR2 SQIVND (reference sequence).

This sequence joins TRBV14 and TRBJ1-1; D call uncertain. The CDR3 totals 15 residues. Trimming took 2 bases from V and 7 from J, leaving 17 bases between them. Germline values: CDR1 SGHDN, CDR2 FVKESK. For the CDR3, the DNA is TGTGCCAGCAGCCAATCCACAGACGACCCTCGTGAAGCTTTCTTT. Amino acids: CASSQSTDDPREAFF.

The CDR3 region is CATSRDRGTSGSYNEQFF. Here the CDR3 DNA reads TGTGCCACCAGCAGAGATCGGGGGACTAGCGGATCCTACAATGAGCAGTTCTTC. The genes are TRBV15 and TRBJ2-1, with TRBD2 identical over 11 bases. CDR3 length: 18 residues. V trimming: 0 bases; J trimming: 1 base; junction bases outside the gene matches: 5. Germline-derived CDR1 and CDR2 are LNHNV and YYDKDF (reference sequence).

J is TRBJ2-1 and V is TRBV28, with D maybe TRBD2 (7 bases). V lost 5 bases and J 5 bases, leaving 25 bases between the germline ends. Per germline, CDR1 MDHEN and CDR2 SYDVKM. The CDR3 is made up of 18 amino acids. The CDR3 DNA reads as TGTGCCAGCAGTGGCTTGGGGGGGCGCGTTGGTAGTGACAATGAGCAGTTCTTC. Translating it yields CASSGLGGRVGSDNEQFF.

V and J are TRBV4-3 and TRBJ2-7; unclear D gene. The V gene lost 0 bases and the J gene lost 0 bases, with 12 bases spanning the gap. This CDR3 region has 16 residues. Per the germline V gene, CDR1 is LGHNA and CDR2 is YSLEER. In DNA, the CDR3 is TGCGCCAGCAGCCAAGATCTCGGACCGGTCTCCTACGAGCAGTACTTC. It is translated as CASSQDLGPVSYEQYF.

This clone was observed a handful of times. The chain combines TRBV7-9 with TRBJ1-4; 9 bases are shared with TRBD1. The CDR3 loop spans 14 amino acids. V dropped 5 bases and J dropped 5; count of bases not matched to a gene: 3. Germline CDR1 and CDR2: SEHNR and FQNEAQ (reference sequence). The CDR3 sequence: CASSKTGGNEKLFF. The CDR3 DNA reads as TGTGCCAGCAGCAAGACAGGGGGGAATGAAAAACTGTTTTTT. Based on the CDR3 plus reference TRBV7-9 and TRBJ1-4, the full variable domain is DTGVSQNPRHKITKRGQNVTFRCDPISEHNRLYWYRQTLGQGPEFLTYFQNEAQLEKSRLLSDRFSAERPKGSFSTLEIQRTEQGDSAMYLCASSKTGGNEKLFFGSGTQLSVL.

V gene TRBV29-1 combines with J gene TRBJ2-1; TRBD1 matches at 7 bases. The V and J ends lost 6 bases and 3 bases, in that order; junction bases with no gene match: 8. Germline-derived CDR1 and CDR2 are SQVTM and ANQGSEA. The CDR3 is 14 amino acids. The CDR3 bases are TGCAGCGTGCACAGGGGCATTGACTACAATGAGCAGTTCTTC. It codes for CSVHRGIDYNEQFF.

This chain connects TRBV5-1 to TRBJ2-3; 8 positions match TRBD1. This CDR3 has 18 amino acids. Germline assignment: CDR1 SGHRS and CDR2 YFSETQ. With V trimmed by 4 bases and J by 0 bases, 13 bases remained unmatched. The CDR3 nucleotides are TGCGCCAGCAGCAAAAAGGGTGGGACAGGCTATAGCACAGATACGCAGTATTTT. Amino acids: CASSKKGGTGYSTDTQYF. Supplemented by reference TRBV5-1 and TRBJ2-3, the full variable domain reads KAGVTQTPRYLIKTRGQQVTLSCSPISGHRSVSWYQQTPGQGLQFLFEYFSETQRNKGNFPGRFSGRQFSNSRSEMNVSTLELGDSALYLCASSKKGGTGYSTDTQYFGPGTRLTVL.